This T cell receptor (beta chain) came from a study of T and B cells in COVID-19 patients. At the level of the study: Median age was approximately 34 years in the recovered cohort and 67 years in the active-infection cohort.

Each TRB amplification used roughly 220-550 ng of genomic DNA from blood. Multiplex PCR with BIOMED2 TRB-A/B primer pools amplified TRB rearrangements. TCRdb independently ran MiXCR on the multiplex PCR reads; one entry per CDR3 protein. The sample yields some 5,000 distinct CDR3 sequences, 25% to 35% seen once. Looked up from germline, CDR1 is DFQATT and CDR2 is SNEGSKA (reference sequence). The CDR3 loop spans 11 amino acids. V lost 5 bases to trimming and J lost 2 bases, with 5 bases between them. The chain combines TRBV20-1 with TRBJ2-3; no clear D. The material sequenced was blood. This clonotype was sampled from a human donor with active COVID-19. The CDR3 nucleotides read TGCAGTGCTTCCCACACAGATACGCAGTATTTT. Encoded protein: CSASHTDTQYF.